The entry that follows covers one T cell receptor beta chain sequence. The antigen is not known. Germline V gene sequence: CDR1 MNHEY, CDR2 SMNVEV (reference sequence). This CDR3 comprises 15 residues. With 3 bases removed from V and 4 bases from J, the gap between germline ends came to 16 bases. The sample is drawn from a study of cytomegalovirus exposure and HLA in healthy donors. Study-level points and caveats: Later analysis suggested links between common viral pathogens and several top significant clusters.

The study ran its PCR with 60 Vbeta and 13 Jbeta primers. Sequencing used immunoSEQ multiplex PCR; TCRdb keeps in-frame clones, though not all of them. The sample holds 90,000 to 130,000 clones, about four fifths seen once. The chain uses TRBV27 and TRBJ2-7; D not certain. This TCR derives from a woman aged 60-70 years in good health and CMV-seropositive. Sequencing used PBMCs. The CDR3 DNA follows: TGTGCCAGCAGTTTTCCTCCGGTGGAGAGATACGAGCAGTACTTC. Protein sequence: CASSFPPVERYEQYF.